The next 5 T cell receptor beta chains were all read from a single sample in a study of STAT5B mutations in CD4+ large granular lymphocyte leukemia. Here immunoSEQ multiplex PCR was the method, and the copy in TCRdb shows in-frame clones only, minus some. This sample carries around 23,000 clones, about 80% of them seen once, and the ten largest clones take roughly 0.4%. Specimen: CD4+ T cells from blood buffy coats. Source of these receptors: a human donor in good health.

A single count supports this clone. The V and J genes are TRBV6-1 and TRBJ2-7; 7 bases map to TRBD2. The CDR3 is made up of 14 amino acids. The V segment lost 6 bases and the J segment 3 bases; nucleotides outside the gene matches: 8. Per the germline V gene, CDR1 is MNHNS and CDR2 is SASEGT. The CDR3 bases are TGTGCCAGCAGGACCCGGGGGAGGGACTACGAGCAGTACTTC. Protein sequence: CASRTRGRDYEQYF.

This rearrangement joins TRBV10-3 to TRBJ1-2; no clear D gene. This CDR3 is 14 amino acids long. Per germline, CDR1 ENHRY and CDR2 SYGVKD. Trimming took 3 bases from V and 2 from J, leaving 10 bases between them. For the CDR3, the DNA is TGTGCCATCAGTGAACCGGCCCGAAACTATGGCTACACCTTC. Protein product: CAISEPARNYGYTF.

The chain's CDR3 is CASSPEHRVSNEQFF. The DNA for the CDR3 is TGCGCCAGCAGCCCAGAACACAGAGTCTCCAATGAGCAGTTCTTC. The chain uses TRBV4-1 and TRBJ2-1, with D unclear. V lost 4 bases to trimming and J lost 6 bases, with 16 bases between them. Germline values: CDR1 MGHRA, CDR2 YSYEKL. The CDR3 runs 15 residues.

The rearrangement joins TRBV27 to TRBJ2-7; 7 bases fit TRBD1. The ends lost 6 bases at V and 4 bases at J; junction bases unmatched: 9. The V gene's germline CDR1 is MNHEY and CDR2 SMNVEV (reference sequence). This CDR3 contains 14 residues. CDR3 in amino acids: CASRRGGLGYEQYF. The CDR3 DNA reads TGTGCCAGCAGAAGAGGGGGCCTGGGGTACGAGCAGTACTTC.

CDR3 region: CAWSGGGGEQYF. CDR3 sequence (DNA): TGTGCCTGGAGTGGCGGAGGGGGCGAGCAGTACTTC. The V call is TRBV30, the J call TRBJ2-7; possibly TRBD1 or TRBD2 for D (6 bases each). This CDR3 comprises 12 residues. CDR1 and CDR2 from the germline V gene are GTSNPN and SVGIG (reference sequence). V lost 1 base and J lost 6, with 10 bases in between. The full variable domain, rest sourced from reference TRBV30 and TRBJ2-7, is SQTIHQWPATLVQPVGSPLSLECTVEGTSNPNLYWYRQAAGRGLQLLFYSVGIGQISSEVPQNLSASRPQDRQFILSSKKLLLSDSGFYLCAWSGGGGEQYFGPGTRLTVT.